The T cell receptor beta chain under discussion was sequenced for a study of cytomegalovirus exposure and HLA in healthy donors (dated by TCRdb to 2015 to 2018). Some background on the complete study: In an earlier analysis of some 610 of the donors, 276 Gb of sequence data and 95 million to 130 million unique TCR beta sequences from roughly 180 million T cells were reported. Roughly 300 gigabases of sequencing data and approximately 85 million unique TCR sequences were included in an early release covering around 600 HLA-typed donors. Among the roughly 390 genotyped donors, around 81% belonged to the genetic ancestry cluster associated with self-reported Caucasian donors. The aim of the study was to test whether cataloging public T cell receptors could identify signatures of past pathogen exposure. The study used immunosequencing to profile the T cell repertoires of several hundred subjects and linked those repertoires to cytomegalovirus serostatus. Besides the first cohort of roughly 700 subjects, a separate validation cohort made up of 120 different subjects was used. High-throughput TCR immunosequencing, statistical association of individual TCRs with disease status, and machine learning were combined to predict cytomegalovirus infection status. A later analysis re-examined previously published TCR beta repertoires from roughly 650 donors and added high-resolution HLA genotyping to investigate patterns of TCR occurrence. In the later analysis, no new phenotypic data were used to find candidate immune exposures; instead, reliance was placed on TCR beta sequences and their occurrence across donors. In an earlier analysis of a few hundred of the donors, high-throughput TCR beta sequencing was used to judge whether each TCR beta V gene segment behaved as functional or pseudogenic. Donor age, sex, ethnicity and CMV serostatus were compiled alongside the repertoire data. Genome-wide SNP genotypes for about 65% of the 666 donors were used in a later genetic analysis, which treated that subset as a discovery cohort. All discovery cohort repertoires had been generated using a single sequencing platform. HLA typing covered class I and class II loci at four-digit resolution. The number of typed donors differed by locus: about 620-640 for A, B, C, DRB1 and DQB1; approximately 530 for DQA1; 606 for DPA1; and roughly 490 for DPB1. Five DR-DQ haplotypes were handled as single units for association and clustering, since linkage in the cohort was strong. On average, around 240,000 unique TCR beta nucleotide sequences were sequenced per donor among 398 genotyped donors of the cohort, with 15% to 20% of those sequences being non-productive. Here is what the overall study found, with its caveats: Correlated functional status among segregating V segments might reflect linkage disequilibrium, but an unknown experimental factor could not be ruled out. In a later analysis, HLA-associated TCR beta chains were found to be more clonally expanded and to have lower generation probabilities than equally common non-associated chains. The presence/absence analyses assumed that sequencing depth was roughly uniform across donors, and that assumption may not be true. Assigning TCR associations to individual alleles was difficult when HLA alleles, especially DR and DQ, strongly co-occurred. Because the 87-base-pair reads could not distinguish some IMGT-functional V segments, including TRBV6-2 and TRBV6-3, those segments were excluded. In vitro tests confirmed that a few of the cytomegalovirus-associated TCR beta chains recognize cytomegalovirus antigens. Compared with the roughly 670-donor mean, donors in an Asian-associated ancestry cluster had fewer N-insertions in productive TCRs, according to a later genetic analysis. An earlier analysis of approximately 540 of the donors showed that most TCR beta V segments appeared in productive rearrangements either about 87% or about 30% of the time, which broadly matched IMGT annotations. Roughly 15 rarely observed V segments, including chromosome 9 orphons, were excluded from the earlier analysis of just under 600 of the donors because counts were too low. Several of the top co-occurrence clusters appeared to be linked to parvovirus B19, influenza, CMV and Epstein-Barr virus, according to a later analysis. Specific HLA alleles were associated with 15,000 to 20,000 TCR beta sequences at a false discovery rate of 0.05 in a later analysis. A cluster of highly shared sequence variants was judged likely to be a technical artifact of the sequencing pipeline. According to the authors, the approach could potentially be generalized to other disease states and immunological phenotypes. A later analysis found that most CMV-associated TCR beta chains appeared HLA-restricted, with HLA associations seemingly driven largely by CMV exposure. Most TCR sequences were observed very rarely across donors, whereas some public TCRs were present in many individuals. In a later genetic analysis, a missense DCLRE1C variant was associated with V-gene and J-gene trimming of TCR beta chains, and the association was replicated in an independent cohort. For the cohort, immune exposure information was limited to CMV serostatus. Because HLA typing was missing for some donors at each locus, association tests included only the typed subset. This cohort had only TCR beta chains sequenced, and the lack of alpha or paired-chain data limited which features could be detected. In the study, 150 to 200 TCR beta chains were listed as associated with cytomegalovirus. The classifier was reported to diagnose cytomegalovirus status with high specificity and sensitivity in both the original and validation cohorts. A further reported finding was that TCR beta sequences accurately predicted the HLA-A and HLA-B alleles for most subjects in the first cohort. A later analysis found that TCR association rates varied across HLA loci, with DRB1 alleles showing the most associated TCRs and HLA-C alleles the fewest.

The cohort was made up of under 800 healthy bone marrow donors. At the time of sampling, all cohort members were nominally healthy, though unrecorded immune exposures were likely present. The donor was CMV seropositive and belonged to the group of 250 to 300 seropositive cohort members. A peripheral blood sample was collected from each donor, and TCR beta sequencing was performed on peripheral blood mononuclear cells. The Qiagen DNeasy Blood Extraction Kit was used to extract genomic DNA from the blood cell samples. This clone occurred once. Its antigen is unknown. Within one base of it there is no much larger clone, and no base qualities were kept. Looking up the germline V gene yields CDR1 SGHAT and CDR2 FQNNGV. Including the terminal cysteine and phenylalanine, the CDR3 comprises 11 residues. CDR3 DNA is the only sequence kept; it has 33 bases, read in frame from the first base. For this chain, trimming is 5 bases at the V end and 11 bases at the J end, and the number of junction bases without a gene match is 4.

Library prep was done by the immunoSEQ multiplex PCR assay. The multiplex PCR relied on a mix of 60 forward primers for TCR Vbeta segments and 13 reverse primers for TCR Jbeta segments. The CDR3 region of rearranged TCR beta genes was amplified from genomic DNA by a multiplex PCR assay. The amplified TCR beta libraries were sequenced on the Illumina HiSeq System as 87-base-pair reads. The study's processing was this. In a later analysis, 70 million to 95 million unique TCR beta chains were counted across the 650 to 750 repertoires, and some 10 million of these chains were shared by at least two donors. A nearest-neighbor algorithm error-corrected the raw reads and collapsed the reads into unique sequences, merging closely related sequences to remove PCR and sequencing errors. To assign V, D and J gene segments, CDR3 sequences were aligned to IMGT reference sequences. For a sequence to be retained, a match of at least six nucleotides to both a V gene segment and a J gene segment was required. A rearrangement counted as productive if the CDR3 had no stop codons and remained in frame with V and J, and every other rearrangement counted as non-productive. CDR3 was defined according to IMGT convention as the region running from the second conserved V-encoded cysteine to the conserved J-encoded phenylalanine. The earlier analysis of about 590 of the donors excluded sequences that lacked an unambiguous match to a single V gene segment. In an earlier analysis of approximately 610 of the donors, V segments were called functional above 56.7% productive rearrangements and were called segregating when the between-donor standard deviation exceeded 5%. A statistical classification framework was built to diagnose cytomegalovirus status from the catalog of TCR beta chain sequences. In a later analysis, TCR nucleotide sequences were compared against IMGT/GENE-DB human TR gene sequences so that V and J genes could be assigned. Using the TCRdist pipeline, a later analysis assigned CDR3 sequences along with most-parsimonious VDJ recombination scenarios. A later analysis defined each TCR beta chain by its CDR3 amino acid sequence plus V-gene family, and excluded reads lacking a unique V-gene family. To address suspected cross-contamination and a sequencing artifact, a later analysis removed a few hundred highly shared, low-generation-probability nucleotide sequences. In a later analysis, a clonal expansion index for each public chain was calculated from normalized within-repertoire ranks of inferred template counts. Generation probabilities in a later analysis came from a VDJ recombination model fitted to out-of-frame rearrangements, and those results were checked against IGoR. In a later analysis, TCR-TCR, TCR-HLA and TCR-CMV co-occurrence was scored with hypergeometric tests, and a repertoire-size bias correction was applied to TCR pairs. False discovery rates were estimated in a later analysis by permuting HLA or CMV assignments 20 times. A later analysis grouped co-occurring TCRs with DBSCAN, adding TCRdist sequence similarity when clustering within HLA-allele-positive subsets. Co-occurrence clustering excluded repertoires with fewer than 30,000 or more than 120,000 public chains, plus five with anomalous nucleotide sharing. Held by TCRdb, this immuneACCESS table contains in-frame sequences only and omits some clones. Under half of the omission traces to an unresolved V gene where checked; the cause of the rest is unknown. V and J calls and clone size are copied from that table; D and trimming were computed from the DNA. The sample contains around 120,000 clones, roughly 70% of them found a single time. Approximately 10% of the sample is in the top ten clones.

The receptor's source is a man aged 40-49 years in good health and CMV-seropositive. Here the chain combines TRBV11-2 and TRBJ1-1, with TRBD1 matching 8 junction bases. Sequencing was carried out using PBMCs. CDR3 reads: CASSGNRGAFF. The sequenced DNA: TGTGCCAGCAGCGGCAACAGGGGGGCTTTCTTT.